This T cell receptor (beta chain) is from a study of Ad26.COV2.S vaccination and SARS-CoV-2 variants. Generated by immunoSEQ multiplex PCR, the TCRdb table keeps only in-frame clones and is missing some. This sample has 360,000 or so clones, with around 86% found just once. The CDR3 spans 15 residues. With 2 bases removed from V and 1 base from J, the gap between germline ends came to 14 bases. Germline V gives CDR1 GTSNPN, CDR2 SVGIG (reference sequence). Treatment in this sample: about 20 received Ad26.COV2.S at low or high dose, single or two shots; about 5 received placebo; per-sample allocation not given. Specimen acquisition occurred on day 63 following the initial vaccine or placebo injection. Wuhan-strain SARS-CoV-2 spike was expressed by the Ad26 vector that made up the vaccine. Comments on this clone: No antigen is known for it.

Whole-study results and caveats: Vaccine and placebo recipients had comparable breadth of non-spike TCRs. Relative to placebo recipients, vaccine recipients exhibited elevated spike-specific TCR breadth.

The clonotype was recovered from a person aged 18 to 59 who received the Ad26.COV2.S COVID-19 vaccine or a placebo. V is TRBV30 and J is TRBJ2-5; D is possibly TRBD2 (7 bases). Material: peripheral blood, obtained in a trial of Ad26.COV2.S vaccine versus placebo. The CDR3 is CAWSPGGGGQETQYF. CDR3 coding DNA: TGTGCCTGGAGTCCTGGAGGGGGGGGCCAAGAGACCCAGTACTTC.